Shown below are 28 T cell receptor beta chains from a single sample sequenced in a study of shared clonotypes between healthy human individuals. Assay: immunoSEQ multiplex PCR; the TCRdb copy retains only in-frame clones and omits some. The sample lists approximately 2.3 million clones; approximately 95% were seen once. The sample was naive CD4+ T cells from PBMCs. Subset noted: CD45RA+ positively selected. These receptor sequences come from a man aged 18-30 years in good health. Some clones in this sample may be carry-over from other donors' samples.

Turning to this clone: Other DNA sequences from this sample encode an identical CDR3 as well. The chain has TRBV6-5 and TRBJ2-5; no definite D call. CDR1 is MNHEY and CDR2 is SVGAGI in the germline V gene. The CDR3 contains 12 residues. With 0 bases removed from V and 5 bases from J, the gap between germline ends came to 4 bases. The CDR3, as DNA: TGTGCCAGCAGTTACTCCAGGGAGACCCAGTACTTC. As protein: CASSYSRETQYF.

V usage is TRBV5-6 and J usage is TRBJ2-1; the match to TRBD2 covers 7 bases. This CDR3 contains 16 residues. Germline assignment: CDR1 SGHDT and CDR2 YYEEEE. Trimming at V came to 0 bases and at J to 6 bases, leaving 9 bases not matched to a gene. Here the CDR3 reads CASSLGPAGPLNEQFF. The CDR3 coding sequence is TGTGCCAGCAGCTTGGGCCCAGCGGGGCCCCTCAATGAGCAGTTCTTC.

The rearrangement joins TRBV6-5 to TRBJ2-5; TRBD2 matches 10 bases. In germline, CDR1 is MNHEY, CDR2 SVGAGI. This CDR3 is built from 14 residues. The junction had 5 bases not matched to a gene; V was cut back by 5 bases and J by 5 bases. CDR3 protein: CASSPNSGGETQYF. The CDR3 DNA sequence: TGTGCCAGCAGTCCGAATAGCGGGGGGGAGACCCAGTACTTC.

The chain links TRBV7-6 to TRBJ1-1; no firm D call. CDR1 is SGHVS, CDR2 FNYEAQ, per germline. V was cut by 5 bases and J by 1 base, with 8 bases left in between. The CDR3 spans 13 residues. CDR3 nucleotides: TGTGCCAGCAGCCCAGACCCGAACACTGAAGCTTTCTTT. Translation: CASSPDPNTEAFF. Drawing the rest from reference TRBV7-6 and TRBJ1-1, the complete variable domain is GAGVSQSPRYKVTKRGQDVALRCDPISGHVSLYWYRQALGQGPEFLTYFNYEAQQDKSGLPNDRFSAERPEGSISTLTIQRTEQRDSAMYRCASSPDPNTEAFFGQGTRLTVV.

This sequence joins TRBV28 and TRBJ1-3; 7 nucleotides match TRBD1. Per germline, CDR1 MDHEN and CDR2 SYDVKM. The J segment lost 1 base and the V segment lost 10 bases, leaving 1 base of the junction unmatched. This CDR3 region has 12 residues. This CDR3 is CATRGSGNTIYF. CDR3 nucleotide sequence: TGTGCCACCAGGGGGTCTGGAAACACCATATATTTT.

The count of this clone is one. The V call is TRBV5-1, the J call TRBJ2-3; 7 bases line up with TRBD2. CDR1 and CDR2 from the germline V gene are SGHRS and YFSETQ. The trim removed 4 bases at V and 1 base at J, leaving 9 bases unmatched. The length of the CDR3 is 16 residues. The CDR3 region has the DNA TGCGCCAGCAGCGGGGGGGTCGATATTGGCACAGATACGCAGTATTTT. Its protein is CASSGGVDIGTDTQYF.

The J gene is TRBJ1-1, the V gene TRBV29-1; D not resolved. V gave up 6 bases and J gave up 1 base, with 6 bases separating them. CDR3 length: 11 residues. Germline loops: CDR1 SQVTM, CDR2 ANQGSEA. The CDR3 DNA reads as TGCAGCGTGGGCTGGAACACTGAAGCTTTCTTT. It yields the protein CSVGWNTEAFF.

This clone was seen just once. V and J are TRBV28 and TRBJ1-5, with 10 bases matching TRBD1. The CDR3 covers 18 residues. J gave up 0 bases and V 5 bases, and 10 bases lay outside the gene matches. Germline V lookup: CDR1 MDHEN, CDR2 SYDVKM. CDR3 in amino acids: CASSPDRGLIISNQPQHF. The CDR3 DNA follows: TGTGCCAGCAGTCCAGACAGGGGGCTTATAATTAGCAATCAGCCCCAGCATTTT.

This chain uses TRBV11-3 with TRBJ2-3; D perhaps matches TRBD2 (5 bases). This CDR3 has 15 residues. Germline CDR1 and CDR2: SGHNT and YENEEA. V was shortened by 1 base and J by 4 bases, with 12 bases between the two germline ends. The CDR3 DNA follows: TGTGCCAGCAGCTTAGGCTCCGGGATCTCAGATACGCAGTATTTT. Protein sequence: CASSLGSGISDTQYF. Full variable domain (remainder filled in from reference TRBV11-3 and TRBJ2-3): EAGVVQSPRYKIIEKKQPVAFWCNPISGHNTLYWYLQNLGQGPELLIRYENEEAVDDSQLPKDRFSAERLKGVDSTLKIQPAELGDSAVYLCASSLGSGISDTQYFGPGTRLTVL.

The chain recombines TRBV7-9 with TRBJ2-7; TRBD2 matches at 9 bases. Germline loops: CDR1 SEHNR, CDR2 FQNEAQ (reference sequence). The CDR3 sequence is 17 residues long. Unmatched junction bases numbered 11, after V lost 5 bases and J lost 0 bases. CDR3 loop: CASSPRVAGESSYEQYF. The CDR3 nucleotides read TGTGCCAGCAGCCCCCGGGTAGCGGGAGAGTCCTCCTACGAGCAGTACTTC.

This chain joins TRBV28 and TRBJ2-3; D might be TRBD2 (6 bases). This CDR3 has 13 amino acids. Trimming removed 11 bases at V and 1 base at J, with 13 bases between. CDR1 and CDR2 from the germline V gene are MDHEN and SYDVKM. The CDR3 spells CAAGRYGTDTQYF. In DNA, the CDR3 is TGTGCCGCGGGGAGGTATGGCACAGATACGCAGTATTTT.

V usage is TRBV29-1 and J usage is TRBJ2-7, with TRBD1 as a possible D gene (6 bases). The germline V gene encodes CDR1 SQVTM and CDR2 ANQGSEA. The CDR3 spans 12 residues. V lost 7 bases to trimming and J lost 2 bases, with 12 bases between them. The CDR3 sequence: CSARDTTYEQYF. DNA for the CDR3: TGCAGCGCCCGGGACACCACCTACGAGCAGTACTTC.

The chain is built from TRBV5-6 and TRBJ1-4; D gene uncertain. Per the germline V gene, CDR1 is SGHDT and CDR2 is YYEEEE. V lost 4 bases and J 0 bases, leaving 16 bases between the germline ends. The CDR3 extends over 17 amino acids. Written as DNA, the CDR3 is TGTGCCAGCAGCCACCAGCCGGGATTTGCAACTAATGAAAAACTGTTTTTT. Residues: CASSHQPGFATNEKLFF. The full variable domain, its missing parts supplied by reference TRBV5-6 and TRBJ1-4, is DAGVTQSPTHLIKTRGQQVTLRCSPKSGHDTVSWYQQALGQGPQFIFQYYEEEERQRGNFPDRFSGHQFPNYSSELNVNALLLGDSALYLCASSHQPGFATNEKLFFGSGTQLSVL.

This rearrangement joins TRBV19 to TRBJ2-7, with TRBD2 as a possible D gene (10 bases). Germline lookup yields CDR1 LNHDA and CDR2 SQIVND (reference sequence). V was shortened by 4 bases and J by 6 bases, with 25 bases between the two germline ends. The CDR3 extends over 17 amino acids. The CDR3: CASSTTGGRTSGLEQYF. Written as DNA, the CDR3 is TGTGCCAGTAGTACGACAGGGGGACGGACTAGCGGACTCGAGCAGTACTTC.

The chain recombines TRBV7-9 with TRBJ2-6; D is unclear. V gave up 2 bases and J gave up 0 bases, with 11 bases separating them. This CDR3 spans 17 amino acids. In germline, CDR1 is SEHNR, CDR2 FQNEAQ (reference sequence). The CDR3 DNA sequence: TGTGCCAGCAGCTTAAACGGTACACTCTCTGGGGCCAACGTCCTGACTTTC. As protein: CASSLNGTLSGANVLTF.

V is TRBV6-5 and J is TRBJ1-5; D call uncertain. CDR3 size: 15 residues. Trimming pared 0 bases from V and 5 bases from J, leaving 11 bases between. Germline CDR1 MNHEY, CDR2 SVGAGI. As DNA, the CDR3 is TGTGCCAGCAGTTACTCGTCGGTCGGAGATCAGCCCCAGCATTTT. It specifies CASSYSSVGDQPQHF.

V gene TRBV28 combines with J gene TRBJ1-3; D remains unclear. Trimming stripped 6 bases from V and 5 bases from J, with 14 bases between. CDR3 size: 14 residues. Germline CDR1 MDHEN, CDR2 SYDVKM. CDR3 residues: CASRAEAVRNTIYF. CDR3 sequence (DNA): TGTGCCAGCAGGGCTGAGGCAGTAAGAAACACCATATATTTT.

The chain uses TRBV14 and TRBJ2-3; no firm D call. The germline V gene encodes CDR1 SGHDN and CDR2 FVKESK. The CDR3 has 15 amino acids. V lost 3 bases to trimming and J lost 6 bases, with 16 bases between them. The CDR3 here is CASSHPQRRSDTQYF. CDR3 DNA sequence: TGTGCCAGCAGCCATCCCCAGAGGCGTTCGGATACGCAGTATTTT.

The chain joins TRBV5-5 to TRBJ1-4; D remains ambiguous. CDR1 SGHKS and CDR2 YYEKEE come from the germline V gene (reference sequence). V was cut by 0 bases and J by 3 bases, with 9 bases left in between. CDR3 length: 15 amino acids. CDR3 bases: TGTGCCAGCAGCTTGGATCCGGGTCCTAATGAAAAACTGTTTTTT. It translates to CASSLDPGPNEKLFF.

The genes are TRBV6-5 and TRBJ1-2; TRBD1 matches at 9 bases. Germline V gene data show CDR1 as MNHEY and CDR2 as SVGAGI. This CDR3 has 16 amino acids. The trim removed 4 bases at V and 4 bases at J, leaving 10 bases unmatched. The CDR3 protein is CASSFLGQGPTYGYTF. CDR3 DNA sequence: TGTGCCAGCAGTTTTCTGGGACAGGGCCCGACCTATGGCTACACCTTC.

V usage is TRBV14 and J usage is TRBJ1-4; D is undetermined. Per the germline V gene, CDR1 is SGHDN and CDR2 is FVKESK. Trimming cost V 4 bases and J 0 bases, with 12 bases left between them. The CDR3 extends over 16 amino acids. CDR3 sequence: CASSPRTVTTNEKLFF. CDR3 sequence (DNA): TGTGCCAGCAGCCCGAGGACCGTTACAACTAATGAAAAACTGTTTTTT.

The CDR3 is CASSYSAGVTYEQYF. CDR3 nucleotide sequence: TGTGCCAGCAGTTACTCAGCGGGAGTGACGTACGAGCAGTACTTC. The V gene is TRBV6-5, the J gene TRBJ2-7; 8 nucleotides line up with TRBD2. Per the germline V gene, CDR1 is MNHEY and CDR2 is SVGAGI. The CDR3 consists of 15 residues. Germline trimming cut 0 bases from V and 4 bases from J; bases unmatched to any gene: 5.

This clone was detected only once. V and J are TRBV5-1 and TRBJ2-7; a weak D match, TRBD1 (6 bases). CDR3 length: 13 residues. Germline CDR1 reads SGHRS; CDR2 reads YFSETQ. V shed 2 bases and J shed 5 bases, with 11 bases lying between them. The CDR3 DNA is TGCGCCAGCAGCTTCCTGCAGGGGAACGAGCAGTACTTC. Amino acids: CASSFLQGNEQYF.

V gene TRBV9 combines with J gene TRBJ1-6; D ambiguous. The V end was cut by 0 bases, the J end by 10 bases, with 17 bases between. The CDR3 consists of 16 residues. Germline loops: CDR1 SGDLS, CDR2 YYNGEE. The CDR3 reads CASSVGGVGVYSPLHF. As DNA, the CDR3 is TGTGCCAGCAGCGTAGGGGGAGTCGGGGTATACTCACCCCTCCACTTT.

Regarding this clone: This CDR3 is also generated by other DNA sequences in the sample. J is TRBJ1-3 and V is TRBV18, with 12 bases fitting TRBD1. The V segment lost 3 bases and the J segment 2 bases; nucleotides outside the gene matches: 2. Germline loops: CDR1 KGHSH, CDR2 LQKENI. The CDR3 sequence is 16 residues long. CDR3 bases: TGTGCCAGCTCACCGGGACAGGGGGCAACTGGAAACACCATATATTTT. Protein sequence: CASSPGQGATGNTIYF.

The gene calls are TRBV27 and TRBJ2-1; either TRBD1 or TRBD2 may fit D (5 bases each). This CDR3 has 14 residues. The V end was cut by 3 bases, the J end by 1 base, with 7 bases between. Germline-derived CDR1 and CDR2 are MNHEY and SMNVEV (reference sequence). This chain's CDR3 is CASSFWGSYNEQFF. CDR3 coding DNA: TGTGCCAGCAGTTTCTGGGGGTCCTACAATGAGCAGTTCTTC.

The chain has TRBV18 and TRBJ2-7; 14 positions match TRBD2. Trimming cost V 5 bases and J 5 bases; bases outside gene matches: 2. Germline V gene lookup returns CDR1 KGHSH and CDR2 LQKENI. The CDR3 extends over 14 amino acids. The CDR3 DNA follows: TGTGCCAGCTCAGGGGGACTAGCGGGAGACGAGCAGTACTTC. It translates to CASSGGLAGDEQYF.

The J gene is TRBJ2-5, the V gene TRBV2; 8 nucleotides match TRBD1. Germline V CDR1 and CDR2: SNHLY, FYNNEI. Trimming took 5 bases from V and 1 from J; bases not matched to a gene: 3. This CDR3 spans 14 amino acids. The CDR3 spells CASSPGQAQETQYF. The CDR3 DNA is TGTGCCAGCAGTCCGGGACAGGCCCAAGAGACCCAGTACTTC.